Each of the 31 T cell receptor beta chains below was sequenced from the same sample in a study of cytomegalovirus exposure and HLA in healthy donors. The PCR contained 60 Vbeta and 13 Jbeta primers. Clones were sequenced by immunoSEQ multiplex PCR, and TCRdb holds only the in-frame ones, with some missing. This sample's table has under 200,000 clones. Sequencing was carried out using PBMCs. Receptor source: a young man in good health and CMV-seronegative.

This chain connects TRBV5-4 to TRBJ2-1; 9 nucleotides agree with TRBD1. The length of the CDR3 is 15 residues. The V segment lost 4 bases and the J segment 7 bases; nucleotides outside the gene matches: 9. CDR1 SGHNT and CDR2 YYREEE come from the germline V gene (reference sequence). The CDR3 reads CASSPGTGPENEQFF. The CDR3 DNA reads TGTGCCAGCAGCCCGGGGACAGGGCCCGAGAATGAGCAGTTCTTC.

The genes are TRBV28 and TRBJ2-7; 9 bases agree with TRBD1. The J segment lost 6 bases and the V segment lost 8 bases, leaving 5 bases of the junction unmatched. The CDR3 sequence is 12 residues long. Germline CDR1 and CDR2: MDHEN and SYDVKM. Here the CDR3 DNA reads TGTGCCAGCCGGGACAGGGTGCGCGAGCAGTACTTC. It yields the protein CASRDRVREQYF.

The DNA for the CDR3 is TGCGCCAGCAGCCTAACCCACCAAGAGACCCAGTACTTC. Translating gives CASSLTHQETQYF. The chain couples TRBV5-1 to TRBJ2-5; no firm D call. The CDR3 covers 13 residues. V shed 4 bases and J shed 0 bases, with 7 bases lying between them. Per the germline V gene, CDR1 is SGHRS and CDR2 is YFSETQ.

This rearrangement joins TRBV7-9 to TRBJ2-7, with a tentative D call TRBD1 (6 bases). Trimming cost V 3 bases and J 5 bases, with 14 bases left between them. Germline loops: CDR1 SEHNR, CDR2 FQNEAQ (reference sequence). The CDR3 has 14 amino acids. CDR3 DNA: TGTGCCAGCAGCTTCGGCAGGGGAGTCCACGAGCAGTACTTC. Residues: CASSFGRGVHEQYF.

This CDR3 is CTSSQRASHNEKLFF. DNA for the CDR3: TGCACCAGCAGCCAGCGCGCATCCCATAATGAAAAACTGTTTTTT. The gene calls are TRBV1 and TRBJ1-4. TRBV1 is a pseudogene segment. This CDR3 has 15 residues.

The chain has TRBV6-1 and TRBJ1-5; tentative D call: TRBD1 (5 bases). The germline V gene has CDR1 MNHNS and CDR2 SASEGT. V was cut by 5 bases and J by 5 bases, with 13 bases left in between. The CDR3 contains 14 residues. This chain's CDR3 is CASSYTLGDQPQHF. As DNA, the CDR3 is TGTGCCAGCAGTTATACTCTAGGGGATCAGCCCCAGCATTTT.

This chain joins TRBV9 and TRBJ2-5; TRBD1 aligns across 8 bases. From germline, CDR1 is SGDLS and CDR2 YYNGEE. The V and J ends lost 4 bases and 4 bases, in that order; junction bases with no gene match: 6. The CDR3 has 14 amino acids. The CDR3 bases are TGTGCCAGCAGCCCCAGGGGGCTTGGAGAGACCCAGTACTTC. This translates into CASSPRGLGETQYF.

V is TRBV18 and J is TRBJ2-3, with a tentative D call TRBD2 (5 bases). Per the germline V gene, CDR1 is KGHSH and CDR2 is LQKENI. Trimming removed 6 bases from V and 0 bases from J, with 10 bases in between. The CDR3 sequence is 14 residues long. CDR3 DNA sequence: TGTGCCAGCTCCAGCGGAGATAGCACAGATACGCAGTATTTT. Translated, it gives CASSSGDSTDTQYF. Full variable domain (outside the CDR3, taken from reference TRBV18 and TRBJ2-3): NAGVMQNPRHLVRRRGQEARLRCSPMKGHSHVYWYRQLPEEGLKFMVYLQKENIIDESGMPKERFSAEFPKEGPSILRIQQVVRGDSAAYFCASSSGDSTDTQYFGPGTRLTVL.

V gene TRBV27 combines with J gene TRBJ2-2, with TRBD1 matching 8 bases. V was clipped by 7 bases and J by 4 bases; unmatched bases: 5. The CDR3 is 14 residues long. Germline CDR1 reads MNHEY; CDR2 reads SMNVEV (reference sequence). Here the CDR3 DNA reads TGTGCCAGCAAAATGGGGACAGGCACCGGGGAGCTGTTTTTT. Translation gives CASKMGTGTGELFF.

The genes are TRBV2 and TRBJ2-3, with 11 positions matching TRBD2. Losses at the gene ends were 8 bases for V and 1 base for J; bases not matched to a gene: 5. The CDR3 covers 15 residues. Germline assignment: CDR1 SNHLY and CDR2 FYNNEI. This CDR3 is CASRNSGGGTDTQYF. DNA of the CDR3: TGTGCCAGCCGGAATAGCGGGGGGGGCACAGATACGCAGTATTTT.

The CDR3 loop is CASSVEGGTGPNTEAFF. The CDR3 bases are TGTGCCAGCAGCGTAGAGGGGGGGACAGGGCCGAACACTGAAGCTTTCTTT. The chain carries TRBV9 and TRBJ1-1; TRBD1 matches 9 bases. V shed 0 bases and J 1 base; nucleotides not matched to a gene: 7. Germline V gene lookup returns CDR1 SGDLS and CDR2 YYNGEE. The CDR3 runs 17 residues.

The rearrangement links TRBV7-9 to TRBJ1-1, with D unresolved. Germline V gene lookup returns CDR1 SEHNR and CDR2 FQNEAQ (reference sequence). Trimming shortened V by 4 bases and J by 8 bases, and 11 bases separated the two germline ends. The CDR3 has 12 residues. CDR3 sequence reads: CASSSGAVEAFF. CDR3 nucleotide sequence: TGTGCCAGCAGCTCGGGAGCCGTAGAAGCTTTCTTT.

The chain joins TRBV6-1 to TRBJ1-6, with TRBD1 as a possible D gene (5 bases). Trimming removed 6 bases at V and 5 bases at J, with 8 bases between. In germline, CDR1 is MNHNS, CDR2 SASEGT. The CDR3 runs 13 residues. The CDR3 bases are TGTGCCAGCAGGACAGAAAATAATTCACCCCTCCACTTT. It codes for CASRTENNSPLHF.

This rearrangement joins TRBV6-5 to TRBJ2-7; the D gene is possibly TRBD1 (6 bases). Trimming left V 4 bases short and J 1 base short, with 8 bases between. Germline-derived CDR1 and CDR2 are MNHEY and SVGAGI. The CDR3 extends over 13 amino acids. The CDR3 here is CASSFDRSYEQYF. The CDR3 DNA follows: TGTGCCAGCAGTTTTGACAGGTCCTACGAGCAGTACTTC.

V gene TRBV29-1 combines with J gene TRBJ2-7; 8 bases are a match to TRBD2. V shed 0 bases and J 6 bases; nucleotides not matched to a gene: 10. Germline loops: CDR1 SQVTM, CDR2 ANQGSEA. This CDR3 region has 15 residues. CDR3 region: CSVEEDAGGGGEQYF. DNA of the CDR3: TGCAGCGTTGAAGAAGATGCGGGGGGTGGGGGCGAGCAGTACTTC.

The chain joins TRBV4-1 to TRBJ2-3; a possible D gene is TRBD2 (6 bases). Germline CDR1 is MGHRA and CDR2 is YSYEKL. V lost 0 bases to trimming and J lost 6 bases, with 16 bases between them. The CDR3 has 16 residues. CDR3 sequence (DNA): TGCGCCAGCAGCCAAGATCGACTAGAGGTAGACGATACGCAGTATTTT. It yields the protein CASSQDRLEVDDTQYF.

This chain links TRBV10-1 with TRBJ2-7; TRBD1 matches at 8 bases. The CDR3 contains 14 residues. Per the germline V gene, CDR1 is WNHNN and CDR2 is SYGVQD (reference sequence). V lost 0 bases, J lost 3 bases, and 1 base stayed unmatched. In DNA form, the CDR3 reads TGCGCCAGCAGTGAGTCGGGACAGGTCTACGAGCAGTACTTC. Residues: CASSESGQVYEQYF.

CDR3: CASSRRQGSEKLFF. In DNA, the CDR3 is TGTGCCAGCAGCCGTCGACAGGGGAGTGAAAAACTGTTTTTT. The chain links TRBV5-5 to TRBJ1-4; 8 bases map to TRBD1. Germline V lookup: CDR1 SGHKS, CDR2 YYEKEE (reference sequence). V lost 4 bases and J lost 7; bases outside the gene matches: 6. The CDR3 is 14 residues long.

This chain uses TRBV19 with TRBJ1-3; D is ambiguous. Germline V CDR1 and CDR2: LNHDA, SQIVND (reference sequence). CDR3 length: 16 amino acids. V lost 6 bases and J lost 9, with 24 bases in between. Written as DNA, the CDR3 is TGTGCCAGTAGCCCTGGGTCCGGTCGAGGCTTTAGCACCATATATTTT. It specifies CASSPGSGRGFSTIYF. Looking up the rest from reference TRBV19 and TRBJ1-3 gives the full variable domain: DGGITQSPKYLFRKEGQNVTLSCEQNLNHDAMYWYRQDPGQGLRLIYYSQIVNDFQKGDIAEGYSVSREKKESFPLTVTSAQKNPTAFYLCASSPGSGRGFSTIYFGEGSWLTVV.

CDR3 amino acids: CASSTRTSGASTDTQYF. In DNA form, the CDR3 reads TGCGCCAGCAGCACAAGGACTAGCGGGGCTAGCACAGATACGCAGTATTTT. The chain carries TRBV5-1 and TRBJ2-3; 12 positions agree with TRBD2. Germline CDR1 reads SGHRS; CDR2 reads YFSETQ. V gave up 4 bases and J gave up 0 bases; unmatched junction bases: 6. The CDR3 length is 17 residues.

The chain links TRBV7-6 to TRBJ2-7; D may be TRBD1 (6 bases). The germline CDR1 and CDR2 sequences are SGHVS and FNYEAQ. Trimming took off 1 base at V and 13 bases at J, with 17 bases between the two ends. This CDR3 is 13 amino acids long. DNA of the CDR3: TGTGCCAGCAGCTTAGGTGGGACATTCCCCAGATACTTC. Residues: CASSLGGTFPRYF. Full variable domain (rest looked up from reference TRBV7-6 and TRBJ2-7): GAGVSQSPRYKVTKRGQDVALRCDPISGHVSLYWYRQALGQGPEFLTYFNYEAQQDKSGLPNDRFSAERPEGSISTLTIQRTEQRDSAMYRCASSLGGTFPRYFGPGTRLTVT.

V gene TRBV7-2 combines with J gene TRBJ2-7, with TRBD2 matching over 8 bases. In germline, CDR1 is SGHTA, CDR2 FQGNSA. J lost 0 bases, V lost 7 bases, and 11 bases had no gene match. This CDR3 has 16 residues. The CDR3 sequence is CASTLSLGLASYEQYF. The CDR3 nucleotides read TGTGCCAGCACCCTCTCTCTTGGACTAGCCTCCTACGAGCAGTACTTC.

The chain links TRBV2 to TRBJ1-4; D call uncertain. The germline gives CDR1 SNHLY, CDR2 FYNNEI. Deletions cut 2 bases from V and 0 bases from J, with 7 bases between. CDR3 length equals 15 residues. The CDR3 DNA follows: TGTGCCAGCAGTGAACAGGAAACAACTAATGAAAAACTGTTTTTT. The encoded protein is CASSEQETTNEKLFF.

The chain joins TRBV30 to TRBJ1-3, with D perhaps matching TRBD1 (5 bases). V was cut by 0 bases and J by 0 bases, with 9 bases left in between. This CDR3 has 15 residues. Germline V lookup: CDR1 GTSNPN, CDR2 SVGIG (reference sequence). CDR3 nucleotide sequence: TGTGCCTGGAGTGTTCCGGGGGACTCTGGAAACACCATATATTTT. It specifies CAWSVPGDSGNTIYF.

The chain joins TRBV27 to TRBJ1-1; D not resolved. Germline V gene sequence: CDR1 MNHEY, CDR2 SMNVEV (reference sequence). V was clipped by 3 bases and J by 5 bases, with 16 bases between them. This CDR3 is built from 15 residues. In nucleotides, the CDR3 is TGTGCCAGCAGTTTTCACCTCGGGGAGAGGACTGAAGCTTTCTTT. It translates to CASSFHLGERTEAFF.

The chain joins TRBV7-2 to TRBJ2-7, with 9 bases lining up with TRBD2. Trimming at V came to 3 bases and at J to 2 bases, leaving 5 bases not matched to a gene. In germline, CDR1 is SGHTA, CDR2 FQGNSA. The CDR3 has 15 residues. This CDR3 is CASSFSSGDAYEQYF. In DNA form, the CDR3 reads TGTGCCAGCAGCTTCTCTAGCGGGGACGCCTACGAGCAGTACTTC.

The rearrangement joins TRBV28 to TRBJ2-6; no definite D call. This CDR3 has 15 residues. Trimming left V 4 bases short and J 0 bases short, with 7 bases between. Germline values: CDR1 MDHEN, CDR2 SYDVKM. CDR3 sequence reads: CASSSEVSGANVLTF. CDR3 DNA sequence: TGTGCCAGCAGTTCAGAGGTCTCTGGGGCCAACGTCCTGACTTTC.

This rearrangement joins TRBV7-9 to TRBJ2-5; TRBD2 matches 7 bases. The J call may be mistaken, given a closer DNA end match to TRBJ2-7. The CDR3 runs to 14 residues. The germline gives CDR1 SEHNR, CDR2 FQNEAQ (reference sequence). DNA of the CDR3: TGTGCCAGCAGCCGCAGCGGGACCTCCTACGAGCAGTACTTC. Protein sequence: CASSRSGTSYEQYF.

The CDR3 loop is CASSPIGQNEKLFF. The CDR3 region has the DNA TGTGCCAGCAGCCCGATAGGACAGAATGAAAAACTGTTTTTT. The chain couples TRBV5-8 to TRBJ1-4, with a weak D call TRBD1 (6 bases). The CDR3 runs to 14 residues. Germline lookup yields CDR1 SGHTS and CDR2 YDEGEE. V was pared by 4 bases and J by 5 bases, with 12 bases between.

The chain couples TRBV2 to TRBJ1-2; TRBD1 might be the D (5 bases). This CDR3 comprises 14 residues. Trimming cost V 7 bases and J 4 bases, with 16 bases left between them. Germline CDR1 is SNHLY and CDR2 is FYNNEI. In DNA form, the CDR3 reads TGTGCCAGCAAGGCAATGGGGGGGGGCTATGGCTACACCTTC. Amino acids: CASKAMGGGYGYTF.

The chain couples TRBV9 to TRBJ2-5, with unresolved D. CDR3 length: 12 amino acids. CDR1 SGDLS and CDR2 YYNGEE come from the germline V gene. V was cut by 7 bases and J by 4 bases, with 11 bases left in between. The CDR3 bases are TGTGCCAGCTCGGGTTTAGGAGAGACCCAGTACTTC. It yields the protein CASSGLGETQYF.